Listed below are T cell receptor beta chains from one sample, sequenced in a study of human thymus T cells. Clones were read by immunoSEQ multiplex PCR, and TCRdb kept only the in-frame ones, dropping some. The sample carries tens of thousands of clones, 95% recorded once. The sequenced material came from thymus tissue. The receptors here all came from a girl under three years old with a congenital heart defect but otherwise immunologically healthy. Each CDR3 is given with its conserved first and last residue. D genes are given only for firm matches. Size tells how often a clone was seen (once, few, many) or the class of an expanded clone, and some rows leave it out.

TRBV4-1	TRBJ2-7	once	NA	CASSQELPGFNEQYF	TGCGCCAGCAGCCAAGAACTGCCGGGGTTCAACGAGCAGTACTTC
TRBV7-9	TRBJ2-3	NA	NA	CASSWAGSTDTQYF	TGTGCCAGCAGCTGGGCGGGATCCACAGATACGCAGTATTTT
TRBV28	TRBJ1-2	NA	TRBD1	CASSLDRSLPPNYGYTF	TGTGCCAGCAGTTTGGACAGGTCCCTTCCTCCTAACTATGGCTACACCTTC
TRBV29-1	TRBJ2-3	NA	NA	CSVERSGSTDTQYF	TGCAGCGTTGAGAGATCGGGTTCCACAGATACGCAGTATTTT
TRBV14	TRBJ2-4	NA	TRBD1	CASSQGQGGDIQYF	TGTGCCAGCAGCCAGGGACAGGGAGGAGACATTCAGTACTTC
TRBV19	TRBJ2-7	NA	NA	CASSIVGSNSYEQYF	TGTGCCAGTAGTATTGTCGGTAGCAATAGCTACGAGCAGTACTTC
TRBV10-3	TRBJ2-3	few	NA	CAISGRAKGGTDTQYF	TGTGCCATCAGTGGGAGAGCAAAGGGAGGCACAGATACGCAGTATTTT
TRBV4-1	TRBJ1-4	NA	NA	CASSRTRGCGEKLFF	TGCGCCAGCAGCCGTACGAGGGGATGCGGTGAAAAACTGTTTTTT
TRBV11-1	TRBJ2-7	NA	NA	CASSLLDPYEQYF	TGTGCCAGCAGCTTATTGGACCCCTACGAGCAGTACTTC
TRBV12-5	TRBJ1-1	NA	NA	CASGSINTEAFF	TGTGCTAGTGGTTCCATCAACACTGAAGCTTTCTTT
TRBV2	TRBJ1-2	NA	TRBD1	CASSGAGGDGYTF	TGTGCCAGCAGTGGGGCAGGGGGCGATGGCTACACCTTC
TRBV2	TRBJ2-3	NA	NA	CASSEAPSGADTQYF	TGTGCCAGCAGTGAAGCCCCATCGGGCGCAGATACGCAGTATTTT
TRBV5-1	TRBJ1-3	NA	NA	CASSFQGVFENTIYF	TGCGCCAGCAGCTTCCAGGGAGTTTTCGAAAACACCATATATTTT
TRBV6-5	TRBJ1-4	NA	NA	CASTPLFGTNEKLFF	TGTGCCAGCACACCTTTGTTTGGAACTAATGAAAAACTGTTTTTT
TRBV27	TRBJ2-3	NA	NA	CASSRRPNLRTDTQYF	TGTGCCAGCAGCCGTCGTCCAAACCTACGCACAGATACGCAGTATTTT
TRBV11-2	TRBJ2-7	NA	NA	CASSLDQGQSYEQYF	TGTGCCAGCAGCTTAGATCAGGGACAAAGCTACGAGCAGTACTTC
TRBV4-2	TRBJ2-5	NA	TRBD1	CASSQGDRGQRETQYF	TGTGCCAGCAGCCAAGGGGACAGGGGGCAGCGGGAGACCCAGTACTTC
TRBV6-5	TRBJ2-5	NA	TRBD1	CASSYRGGRVETQYF	TGTGCCAGCAGTTACCGAGGGGGCCGGGTAGAGACCCAGTACTTC
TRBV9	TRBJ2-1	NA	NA	CASSVFATGPHSRITNYNEQFF	TGTGCCAGCAGCGTCTTCGCGACAGGCCCCCATTCGCGAATTACGAATTACAATGAGCAGTTCTTC
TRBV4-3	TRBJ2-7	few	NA	CASSQDPAGTTYEQYF	TGCGCCAGCAGCCAAGACCCAGCAGGGACGACCTACGAGCAGTACTTC
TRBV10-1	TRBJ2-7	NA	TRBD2	CASSSQAGGYEQYF	TGCGCCAGCAGTTCCCAAGCGGGGGGCTACGAGCAGTACTTC
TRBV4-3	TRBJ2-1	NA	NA	CASSQGAREGSYNEQFF	TGCGCCAGCAGCCAAGGGGCGAGGGAAGGCTCCTACAATGAGCAGTTCTTC
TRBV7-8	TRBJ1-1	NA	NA	CASSKGRAPTEAFF	TGTGCCAGCAGCAAGGGACGCGCCCCCACTGAAGCTTTCTTT
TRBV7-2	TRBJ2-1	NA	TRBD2	CASSLDRGLYSYNEQFF	TGTGCCAGCAGCTTAGATAGGGGACTATACTCCTACAATGAGCAGTTCTTC
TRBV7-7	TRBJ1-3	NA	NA	CASSLEGGGNTIYF	TGTGCTAGCAGCTTAGAGGGGGGAGGAAACACCATATATTTT